The 29 T cell receptor beta chains below all came from one sample that was sequenced in a study of a mutant IDH1 vaccine in newly diagnosed glioma. Time point given: week 35, safety follow-up. Doses consisted of 300 ug of mutant IDH1 20-mer peptide each, paired with topical imiquimod. The assay was immunoSEQ multiplex PCR, and TCRdb's table has in-frame clones only and misses some. The table includes roughly 52,000 clones, around four fifths detected once. Their target antigens are unknown. This sample comprised PBMCs, obtained from a glioma patient whose treatment included an IDH1 peptide vaccine. Receptors were obtained from a young woman with glioma.

The chain has TRBV19 and TRBJ2-1; D possibly uses TRBD1 or TRBD2 (5 bases each). CDR1 and CDR2 from the germline V gene are LNHDA and SQIVND (reference sequence). The CDR3 has 13 amino acids. V shed 5 bases and J shed 9 bases, with 14 bases lying between them. CDR3 sequence reads: CASSFREHIEQFF. DNA of the CDR3: TGTGCCAGTAGTTTCAGGGAGCACATTGAGCAGTTCTTC.

This chain connects TRBV7-8 to TRBJ1-3; 7 bases are shared with TRBD1. CDR1 and CDR2 (germline): SGHVS, FQNEAQ. This CDR3 comprises 15 residues. Trimming cost V 3 bases and J 0 bases; bases outside gene matches: 2. For the CDR3, the DNA is TGTGCCAGCAGCTTTGGGACAGTCTCTGGAAACACCATATATTTT. Protein sequence: CASSFGTVSGNTIYF.

CDR3 sequence: CASSPRIRRLYGYTF. In nucleotides, the CDR3 is TGTGCCAGCTCACCACGTATCCGGCGACTCTATGGCTACACCTTC. V is TRBV18 and J is TRBJ1-2; D not resolved. CDR1 and CDR2 (germline): KGHSH, LQKENI. Deletions cut 1 base from V and 4 bases from J, with 13 bases between. CDR3 length: 15 residues. Using reference TRBV18 and TRBJ1-2 for the parts outside the CDR3, the full variable domain is NAGVMQNPRHLVRRRGQEARLRCSPMKGHSHVYWYRQLPEEGLKFMVYLQKENIIDESGMPKERFSAEFPKEGPSILRIQQVVRGDSAAYFCASSPRIRRLYGYTFGSGTRLTVV.

The chain joins TRBV6-5 to TRBJ1-2, with D unclear. V lost 6 bases and J 5 bases, leaving 16 bases between the germline ends. CDR3 length equals 14 residues. Germline assignment: CDR1 MNHEY and CDR2 SVGAGI. CDR3 region: CASRDPSGRYGYTF. The CDR3 nucleotides read TGTGCCAGCAGGGACCCCTCCGGGAGATATGGCTACACCTTC.

The genes are TRBV4-1 and TRBJ1-2, with D unclear. In germline, CDR1 is MGHRA, CDR2 YSYEKL. The CDR3 runs 15 residues. Trimming cost V 3 bases and J 0 bases, with 11 bases left between them. The CDR3 nucleotides read TGCGCCAGCAGCCAGAGAGGCCCCACTAACTATGGCTACACCTTC. It encodes CASSQRGPTNYGYTF.

This chain links TRBV4-2 with TRBJ2-1; D is unresolved. CDR3 length equals 16 residues. Germline V lookup: CDR1 LGHNA, CDR2 YNFKEQ. V was trimmed by 0 bases and J by 3 bases, leaving 12 bases between them. The CDR3 here is CASSQEEQDLYNEQFF. In nucleotides, the CDR3 is TGTGCCAGCAGCCAAGAGGAGCAGGACCTCTACAATGAGCAGTTCTTC.

The J gene is TRBJ2-7, the V gene TRBV7-9, with 13 bases fitting TRBD2. Germline V lookup: CDR1 SEHNR, CDR2 FQNEAQ (reference sequence). The CDR3 has 17 amino acids. J gave up 0 bases and V 2 bases, and 4 bases lay outside the gene matches. CDR3 nucleotides: TGTGCCAGCAGCTTATCCTGGACTAGCGGGAGCTCCTACGAGCAGTACTTC. Its protein is CASSLSWTSGSSYEQYF. The variable domain in full, with the rest retrieved from reference TRBV7-9 and TRBJ2-7, is DTGVSQNPRHKITKRGQNVTFRCDPISEHNRLYWYRQTLGQGPEFLTYFQNEAQLEKSRLLSDRFSAERPKGSFSTLEIQRTEQGDSAMYLCASSLSWTSGSSYEQYFGPGTRLTVT.

The gene calls are TRBV7-8 and TRBJ1-2; 8 bases match TRBD1. Germline CDR1 reads SGHVS; CDR2 reads FQNEAQ. V dropped 6 bases and J dropped 7; count of bases not matched to a gene: 7. CDR3 size: 13 residues. The CDR3 reads CASSSGQGSGYTF. In DNA form, the CDR3 reads TGTGCCAGCAGTTCCGGACAGGGCTCTGGCTACACCTTC.

This clone was found once. The gene calls are TRBV7-2 and TRBJ2-7; 7 nucleotides line up with TRBD2. CDR3 length: 16 amino acids. The junction had 7 bases not matched to a gene; V was cut back by 0 bases and J by 2 bases. In germline, CDR1 is SGHTA, CDR2 FQGNSA. This chain's CDR3 is CASSLAGSGYPYEQYF. The CDR3 nucleotides are TGTGCCAGCAGCTTAGCAGGTAGCGGGTACCCCTACGAGCAGTACTTC. The full variable domain, with the rest looked up from reference TRBV7-2 and TRBJ2-7, is GAGVSQSPSNKVTEKGKDVELRCDPISGHTALYWYRQSLGQGLEFLIYFQGNSAPDKSGLPSDRFSAERTGGSVSTLTIQRTQQEDSAVYLCASSLAGSGYPYEQYFGPGTRLTVT.

The gene calls are TRBV9 and TRBJ2-3, with D maybe TRBD2 (7 bases). With 4 bases removed from V and 3 bases from J, the gap between germline ends came to 18 bases. Germline loops: CDR1 SGDLS, CDR2 YYNGEE. The CDR3 has 16 amino acids. This CDR3 is CASSSAGRGGTDTQYF. CDR3 nucleotide sequence: TGTGCCAGCAGCTCGGCGGGCAGGGGAGGGACAGATACGCAGTATTTT.

The chain uses TRBV10-3 and TRBJ2-1, with 9 bases that match TRBD2. V lost 8 bases, J lost 2 bases, and 4 bases stayed unmatched. The CDR3 consists of 14 residues. Per the germline V gene, CDR1 is ENHRY and CDR2 is SYGVKD. CDR3: CAIEAGGTYNEQFF. The DNA of the CDR3 is TGTGCCATCGAAGCGGGAGGCACCTACAATGAGCAGTTCTTC.

V gene TRBV27 combines with J gene TRBJ2-5; TRBD2 matches at 9 bases. Trimming at V came to 6 bases and at J to 5 bases, leaving 7 bases not matched to a gene. Germline V gives CDR1 MNHEY, CDR2 SMNVEV (reference sequence). CDR3 size: 14 residues. CDR3 sequence reads: CASRGPSGVETQYF. The CDR3 bases are TGTGCCAGCAGGGGGCCTAGCGGGGTGGAGACCCAGTACTTC.

The chain combines TRBV14 with TRBJ2-5; 7 positions match TRBD2. The CDR3 sequence is 14 residues long. V shed 5 bases and J 4 bases; nucleotides not matched to a gene: 7. Germline V lookup: CDR1 SGHDN, CDR2 FVKESK. The CDR3 here is CASSAGAGIETQYF. The CDR3 DNA sequence: TGTGCCAGCAGCGCTGGAGCGGGGATAGAGACCCAGTACTTC.

The chain joins TRBV7-2 to TRBJ1-6; D might be TRBD1 (5 bases). There are 14 residues in the CDR3. Trimming stripped 5 bases from V and 7 bases from J, with 12 bases between. Germline CDR1 and CDR2: SGHTA and FQGNSA. This chain's CDR3 is CASSPRTINSPLHF. CDR3 nucleotide sequence: TGTGCCAGCAGCCCGAGGACAATAAATTCACCCCTCCACTTT.

The V gene is TRBV5-1, the J gene TRBJ2-5; 8 bases fit TRBD2. Germline V lookup: CDR1 SGHRS, CDR2 YFSETQ. The V segment lost 7 bases and the J segment 5 bases; nucleotides outside the gene matches: 7. CDR3 length: 13 residues. In nucleotides, the CDR3 is TGCGCCAGCGCGCGGGGGGCGCGGGAGACCCAGTACTTC. Its protein is CASARGARETQYF.

The V and J genes are TRBV5-1 and TRBJ2-7; unclear D gene. The CDR3 spans 13 residues. From germline, CDR1 is SGHRS and CDR2 YFSETQ. With 4 bases removed from V and 1 base from J, the gap between germline ends came to 9 bases. CDR3: CASSPDGSYEQYF. As DNA, the CDR3 is TGCGCCAGCAGCCCGGACGGTTCCTACGAGCAGTACTTC.

This chain connects TRBV4-2 to TRBJ1-3; D is uncertain. The CDR3 covers 13 residues. V dropped 1 base and J dropped 0 bases, with 1 base sitting between them. Germline V gives CDR1 LGHNA, CDR2 YNFKEQ. The CDR3 DNA reads TGTGCCAGCAGCCAAGCCTCTGGAAACACCATATATTTT. It codes for CASSQASGNTIYF.

The chain employs TRBV5-5 and TRBJ1-2; D possibly corresponds to TRBD1 (5 bases). V lost 5 bases and J lost 5, with 13 bases in between. The CDR3 has 13 residues. CDR1 SGHKS and CDR2 YYEKEE come from the germline V gene (reference sequence). The chain's CDR3 is CASSSGRGYGYTF. CDR3 DNA: TGTGCCAGCAGTTCCGGGCGGGGGTATGGCTACACCTTC.

V and J are TRBV6-6 and TRBJ1-4; no firm D call. The CDR3 contains 12 residues. The V gene's germline CDR1 is MNHNY and CDR2 SVGAGI (reference sequence). V shed 8 bases and J shed 0 bases, with 4 bases lying between them. The CDR3 here is CASGTTNEKLFF. As DNA, the CDR3 is TGTGCCAGCGGGACAACTAATGAAAAACTGTTTTTT.

The rearrangement uses TRBV5-8 and TRBJ2-1; a weak D match, TRBD2 (5 bases). Germline V gives CDR1 SGHTS, CDR2 YDEGEE. V was trimmed by 2 bases and J by 4 bases, leaving 7 bases between them. The length of the CDR3 is 13 residues. The CDR3 DNA is TGTGCCAGCAGCTTTGGACTTTACAATGAGCAGTTCTTC. It specifies CASSFGLYNEQFF.

This chain uses TRBV10-3 with TRBJ2-7, with 9 bases aligning to TRBD1. V shed 6 bases, J shed 4 bases, and the junction held 7 bases outside the gene matches. The germline V gene has CDR1 ENHRY and CDR2 SYGVKD. This CDR3 is built from 14 residues. In DNA, the CDR3 is TGTGCCATCAGCCCCGGGACAGGGCCTTACGAGCAGTACTTC. This translates into CAISPGTGPYEQYF.

This clone was recorded a few times. This chain connects TRBV29-1 to TRBJ1-5; tentative D call: TRBD1 (6 bases). Germline CDR1 and CDR2: SQVTM and ANQGSEA. The CDR3 extends over 14 amino acids. Trimming took 6 bases from V and 4 from J, leaving 16 bases between them. CDR3 DNA: TGCAGCGTCTCAGGGGCGGGAGTAAATCAGCCCCAGCATTTT. Its translation is CSVSGAGVNQPQHF.

This chain joins TRBV11-2 and TRBJ2-7, with D unclear. The CDR3 covers 10 residues. From germline, CDR1 is SGHAT and CDR2 FQNNGV. Trimming took off 8 bases at V and 3 bases at J, with 5 bases between the two ends. The CDR3 loop reads CASGIYEQYF. In DNA, the CDR3 is TGTGCCAGCGGCATCTACGAGCAGTACTTC.

This sequence joins TRBV4-3 and TRBJ2-7; the D is unclear. Between the trimmed V and J ends, which lost 0 bases and 3 bases, there was a span of 6 bases. There are 13 residues in the CDR3. Germline V gene sequence: CDR1 LGHNA, CDR2 YSLEER. The CDR3, as DNA: TGCGCCAGCAGCCAAGATCGCGGCTACGAGCAGTACTTC. Encoded protein: CASSQDRGYEQYF.

The chain combines TRBV30 with TRBJ2-7, with a tentative D call TRBD2 (5 bases). CDR3 size: 14 residues. Trimming left V 6 bases short and J 4 bases short, with 19 bases between. CDR1 is GTSNPN and CDR2 is SVGIG in the germline V gene (reference sequence). The CDR3 nucleotides read TGTGCCTGTCGACTAAGGAAAGGCCTGTACGAGCAGTACTTC. It is translated as CACRLRKGLYEQYF.

This chain uses TRBV28 with TRBJ1-5; maybe TRBD1 (6 bases). Per germline, CDR1 MDHEN and CDR2 SYDVKM. Trimming stripped 2 bases from V and 1 base from J, with 12 bases between. The CDR3 runs to 16 residues. Here the CDR3 DNA reads TGTGCCAGCAGTTTAGTACAGGGAAGAAGCAATCAGCCCCAGCATTTT. Residues: CASSLVQGRSNQPQHF.

CDR3 protein: CTSSHLVGGESLLNTEAFF. The CDR3 nucleotides are TGCACCAGCAGCCACCTAGTAGGGGGCGAGAGCCTTTTGAACACTGAAGCTTTCTTT. This chain connects TRBV1 to TRBJ1-1; the table assigns TRBD1, which was not confirmed against the DNA. TRBV1 is given as a pseudogene. The CDR3 is 19 residues long.

This clone has just one count. This chain links TRBV9 with TRBJ2-3; D may be TRBD1 (7 bases). V shed 4 bases and J shed 6 bases, with 15 bases lying between them. CDR3 length equals 14 residues. The germline V gene encodes CDR1 SGDLS and CDR2 YYNGEE. The CDR3 loop reads CASSSRGESDTQYF. In nucleotides, the CDR3 is TGTGCCAGCAGCTCCAGGGGGGAATCGGATACGCAGTATTTT.

V gene TRBV4-2 combines with J gene TRBJ2-6, with TRBD1 identical over 10 bases. Trimming cost V 0 bases and J 0 bases; bases outside gene matches: 5. CDR1 is LGHNA and CDR2 is YNFKEQ in the germline V gene. The CDR3 covers 19 residues. CDR3 DNA: TGTGCCAGCAGCCAAGATCGGACAGGGGGACTCTCTGGGGCCAACGTCCTGACTTTC. Its protein is CASSQDRTGGLSGANVLTF.